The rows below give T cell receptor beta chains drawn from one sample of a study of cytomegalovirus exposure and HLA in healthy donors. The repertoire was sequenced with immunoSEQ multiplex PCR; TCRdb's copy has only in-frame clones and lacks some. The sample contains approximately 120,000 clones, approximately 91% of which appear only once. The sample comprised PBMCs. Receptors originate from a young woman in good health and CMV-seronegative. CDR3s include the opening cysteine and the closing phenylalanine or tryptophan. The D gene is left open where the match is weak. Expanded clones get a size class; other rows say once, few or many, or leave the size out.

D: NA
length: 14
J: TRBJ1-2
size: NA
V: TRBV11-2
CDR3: CASSLERGNYGYTF
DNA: TGTGCCAGCAGCTTAGAAAGGGGGAACTATGGCTACACCTTC

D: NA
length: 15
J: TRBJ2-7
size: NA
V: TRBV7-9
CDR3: CASSSKTGNYYEQYF
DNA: TGTGCCAGCAGCTCCAAGACAGGAAACTACTACGAGCAGTACTTC

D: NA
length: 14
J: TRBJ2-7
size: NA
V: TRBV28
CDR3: CASSSQGVGYEQYF
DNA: TGTGCCAGCAGTTCACAGGGAGTCGGCTACGAGCAGTACTTC

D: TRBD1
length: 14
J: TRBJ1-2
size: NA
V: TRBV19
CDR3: CASRDCGQGGSYTF
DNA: TGTGCCAGTCGCGATTGTGGACAGGGGGGAAGCTACACCTTC

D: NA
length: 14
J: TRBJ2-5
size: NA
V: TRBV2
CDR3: CASSEGGGRETQYF
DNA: TGTGCCAGCAGTGAAGGGGGGGGGCGAGAGACCCAGTACTTC

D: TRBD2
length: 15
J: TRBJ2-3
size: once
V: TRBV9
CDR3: CASSRGGGGTDTQYF
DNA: TGTGCCAGCAGCCGTGGGGGGGGTGGTACAGATACGCAGTATTTT

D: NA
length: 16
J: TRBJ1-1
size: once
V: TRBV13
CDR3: CASSFSPGEGSTEAFF
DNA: TGTGCCAGCAGCTTCAGCCCGGGGGAGGGCAGCACTGAAGCTTTCTTT

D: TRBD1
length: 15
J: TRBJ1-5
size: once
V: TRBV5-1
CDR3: CASSRGPTTSQPQHF
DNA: TGCGCCAGCAGCAGGGGGCCTACTACTAGTCAGCCCCAGCATTTT

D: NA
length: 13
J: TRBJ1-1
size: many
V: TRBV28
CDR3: CASSSPVGFEAFF
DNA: TGTGCCAGCAGTTCACCCGTCGGTTTCGAAGCTTTCTTT

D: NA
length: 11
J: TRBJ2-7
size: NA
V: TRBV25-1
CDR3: CASSEGTRKYF
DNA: TGTGCCAGCAGTGAAGGTACGAGGAAGTACTTC

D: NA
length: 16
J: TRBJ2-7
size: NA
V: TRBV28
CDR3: CASSQAQGRRSYEQYF
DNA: TGTGCCAGCAGTCAAGCCCAGGGGCGGAGGTCCTACGAGCAGTACTTC

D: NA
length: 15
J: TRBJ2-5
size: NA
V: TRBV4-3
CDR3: CASSQDGASYETQYF
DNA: TGCGCCAGCAGCCAAGATGGAGCTAGCTATGAGACCCAGTACTTC

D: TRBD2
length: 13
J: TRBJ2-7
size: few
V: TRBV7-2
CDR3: CASKVSGAYEQYF
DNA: TGTGCCAGCAAGGTTAGCGGGGCCTACGAGCAGTACTTC

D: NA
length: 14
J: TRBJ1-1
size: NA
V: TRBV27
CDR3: CASRHESAVSEAFF
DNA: TGTGCCAGCAGACATGAAAGCGCCGTCTCTGAAGCTTTCTTT